These T cell receptor beta chains were read from a single sample in a study of blood T cells in healthy people across ages. TCRdb called the 5' RACE reads again in MiXCR, with one record for every CDR3 protein. Altogether some 900,000 distinct CDR3 sequences are present, about 44% being singletons, with the ten largest covering roughly 12%. Sequencing input: blood. These receptors all stem from a young man in good health. Each CDR3 is given with its conserved first and last residue. Each record gives: V gene, D gene, J gene, clone size, CDR3 length, CDR3 DNA, CDR3 protein. A D gene is named only where the DNA matches it firmly. Rows may omit the clone size; those that give it use once, few, many or a size class.

v_gene: TRBV7-8
d_gene: -
j_gene: TRBJ1-1
abundance: -
len: 16
CDR3nt: TGTGCCAGCAGCTCGGGGGGGGTGATCACGAACACTGAAGCTTTCTTT
CDR3aa: CASSSGGVITNTEAFF

v_gene: TRBV20-1
d_gene: -
j_gene: TRBJ2-7
abundance: -
len: 12
CDR3nt: TGCAGCGCCCAGGTGGGGGCTTACGAGCAGTACTTC
CDR3aa: CSAQVGAYEQYF

v_gene: TRBV9
d_gene: -
j_gene: TRBJ2-3
abundance: -
len: 16
CDR3nt: TGTGCCAGCAGCGGGCACAGGGAACACGGCACAGATACGCAGTATTTT
CDR3aa: CASSGHREHGTDTQYF

v_gene: TRBV20-1
d_gene: TRBD2
j_gene: TRBJ2-3
abundance: few
len: 16
CDR3nt: TGCAGTGCTAGTATAGCGGGGGGGCCTTTCACAGATACGCAGTATTTT
CDR3aa: CSASIAGGPFTDTQYF

v_gene: TRBV12-3/TRBV12-4
d_gene: TRBD2
j_gene: TRBJ2-3
abundance: -
len: 13
CDR3nt: TGTGCCAGCAGTCGCAGACTAGCCGGTACGCAGTATTTT
CDR3aa: CASSRRLAGTQYF

v_gene: TRBV29-1
d_gene: -
j_gene: TRBJ2-1
abundance: few
len: 14
CDR3nt: TGCAGCGTTGAAGTTCTGGGGCTGTACAATGAGCAGTTCTTC
CDR3aa: CSVEVLGLYNEQFF

v_gene: TRBV3-1
d_gene: -
j_gene: TRBJ1-1
abundance: -
len: 14
CDR3nt: TGTGCCAGCAGCCAAGACGGGGCAGGGGAGGAAGCTTTCTTT
CDR3aa: CASSQDGAGEEAFF

v_gene: TRBV12-3/TRBV12-4
d_gene: -
j_gene: TRBJ2-5
abundance: -
len: 12
CDR3nt: TGTGCCAGCAGACTCGGGGAAGAGACCCAGTACTTC
CDR3aa: CASRLGEETQYF

v_gene: TRBV12-3/TRBV12-4
d_gene: -
j_gene: TRBJ1-2
abundance: -
len: 16
CDR3nt: TGTGCCAGCAGCTCCGACAGGAGAAACGCGGGGGGCGGCTACACCTTC
CDR3aa: CASSSDRRNAGGGYTF

v_gene: TRBV5-4
d_gene: TRBD2
j_gene: TRBJ2-3
abundance: -
len: 18
CDR3nt: TGTGCCAGCAGCCTCGGGACTAGCGGGGGTCGAACGACAGATACGCAGTATTTT
CDR3aa: CASSLGTSGGRTTDTQYF

v_gene: TRBV6-1
d_gene: -
j_gene: TRBJ2-7
abundance: -
len: 15
CDR3nt: TGTGCCAGCAGTGTCCCGCGGGGAAGCTCCTACGAGCAGTACTTC
CDR3aa: CASSVPRGSSYEQYF

v_gene: TRBV28
d_gene: TRBD2
j_gene: TRBJ2-3
abundance: -
len: 15
CDR3nt: TGTGCCAGCAGTTTTAGGTCTAGCGGGGGGGGTACGCAGTATTTT
CDR3aa: CASSFRSSGGGTQYF

v_gene: TRBV2
d_gene: TRBD2
j_gene: TRBJ2-1
abundance: -
len: 16
CDR3nt: TGTGCCAGCAGTCCCCAGACTAGCGGGGTTGACAATGAGCAGTTCTTC
CDR3aa: CASSPQTSGVDNEQFF

v_gene: TRBV10-3
d_gene: TRBD1
j_gene: TRBJ1-2
abundance: -
len: 13
CDR3nt: TGTGCCATCAGCCAGGGGGGGGACTATGGCTACACCTTC
CDR3aa: CAISQGGDYGYTF

v_gene: TRBV20-1
d_gene: -
j_gene: TRBJ1-2
abundance: -
len: 16
CDR3nt: TGCAGTGCAAAGCCGATGGGGCAGAATCCTAACTATGGCTACACCTTC
CDR3aa: CSAKPMGQNPNYGYTF

v_gene: TRBV3-1
d_gene: TRBD2
j_gene: TRBJ2-5
abundance: few
len: 16
CDR3nt: TGTGCCAGCAGCCCAGGGACTAGCGGTAACCGACAGACCCAGTACTTC
CDR3aa: CASSPGTSGNRQTQYF

v_gene: TRBV29-1
d_gene: TRBD2
j_gene: TRBJ2-3
abundance: few
len: 14
CDR3nt: TGCAGCGGATCTAGCGGTTCAAGCACAGATACGCAGTATTTT
CDR3aa: CSGSSGSSTDTQYF

v_gene: TRBV9
d_gene: TRBD2
j_gene: TRBJ2-3
abundance: few
len: 16
CDR3nt: TGTGCCAGCAGCGCCTGGGCGGGGGGGCCCGATGATACGCAGTATTTT
CDR3aa: CASSAWAGGPDDTQYF

v_gene: TRBV29-1
d_gene: -
j_gene: TRBJ2-3
abundance: once
len: 13
CDR3nt: TGCAGCGGATTGGGGCGGAGCACAGATACGCAGTATTTT
CDR3aa: CSGLGRSTDTQYF

v_gene: TRBV5-5
d_gene: TRBD1
j_gene: TRBJ1-2
abundance: few
len: 15
CDR3nt: TGTGCCAGCAGCGGGGGGACAGAGGAAGACTATGGCTACACCTTC
CDR3aa: CASSGGTEEDYGYTF

v_gene: TRBV6-5
d_gene: -
j_gene: TRBJ1-5
abundance: few
len: 13
CDR3nt: TGTGCCAGCAGTTACTCGAGAGAACAGCCCCAGCATTTT
CDR3aa: CASSYSREQPQHF

v_gene: TRBV5-1
d_gene: TRBD1
j_gene: TRBJ2-5
abundance: -
len: 16
CDR3nt: TGCGCCAGCAGCATCGGACAGGTTTTGCCGGGGGAGACCCAGTACTTC
CDR3aa: CASSIGQVLPGETQYF

v_gene: TRBV21-1
d_gene: -
j_gene: TRBJ2-3
abundance: -
len: 16
CDR3nt: TGTGCCAGCAGCAGTGAAACTAGCGGAGGGGCAGATACGCAGTATTTT
CDR3aa: CASSSETSGGADTQYF

v_gene: TRBV28
d_gene: TRBD1
j_gene: TRBJ1-2
abundance: -
len: 15
CDR3nt: TGTGCCAGCAGGCTGTTACAGGGGAGAGGCTATGGCTACACCTTC
CDR3aa: CASRLLQGRGYGYTF

v_gene: TRBV15
d_gene: -
j_gene: TRBJ2-7
abundance: -
len: 12
CDR3nt: TGTGCCACCAGCAGAACAAACTACGAGCAGTACTTC
CDR3aa: CATSRTNYEQYF

v_gene: TRBV12-3/TRBV12-4
d_gene: -
j_gene: TRBJ1-5
abundance: -
len: 12
CDR3nt: TGTGCCAGCAGCAATAGCAATCAGCCCCAGCATTTT
CDR3aa: CASSNSNQPQHF

v_gene: TRBV12-3/TRBV12-4
d_gene: -
j_gene: TRBJ2-3
abundance: -
len: 14
CDR3nt: TGTGCCAGCAGCCCCGACGAAGGCACAGATACGCAGTATTTT
CDR3aa: CASSPDEGTDTQYF

v_gene: TRBV27
d_gene: -
j_gene: TRBJ2-3
abundance: -
len: 14
CDR3nt: TGTGCCAGCAGTGTATTCGGGGGCACAGATACGCAGTATTTT
CDR3aa: CASSVFGGTDTQYF

v_gene: TRBV29-1
d_gene: -
j_gene: TRBJ2-1
abundance: -
len: 13
CDR3nt: TGCAGCGGAAGACAGGCCTCTTACAATGAGCAGTTCTTC
CDR3aa: CSGRQASYNEQFF

v_gene: TRBV12-3/TRBV12-4
d_gene: -
j_gene: TRBJ1-5
abundance: -
len: 15
CDR3nt: TGTGCCAGCGGTAAACTAGGCAGTGGCAATCAGCCCCAGCATTTT
CDR3aa: CASGKLGSGNQPQHF

v_gene: TRBV20-1
d_gene: -
j_gene: TRBJ2-1
abundance: once
len: 15
CDR3nt: TGCAGTGCTAGAGATCGATCTAGCGAAGAAGAGACCCAGTTCTTC
CDR3aa: CSARDRSSEEETQFF

v_gene: TRBV6-5
d_gene: TRBD2
j_gene: TRBJ2-3
abundance: few
len: 15
CDR3nt: TGTGCCAGCAGTTACGGACTAGCGGGGGAAGATACGCAGTATTTT
CDR3aa: CASSYGLAGEDTQYF

v_gene: TRBV2
d_gene: -
j_gene: TRBJ2-1
abundance: -
len: 16
CDR3nt: TGTGCCAGCAGGGTCCCCCCGGGGGAACCATCCAATGAGCAGTTCTTC
CDR3aa: CASRVPPGEPSNEQFF

v_gene: TRBV3-1
d_gene: -
j_gene: TRBJ2-1
abundance: few
len: 16
CDR3nt: TGTGCCAGCAGCCAAGATCCGAGTCCTAGTTCCAATGAGCAGTTCTTC
CDR3aa: CASSQDPSPSSNEQFF

v_gene: TRBV6-5
d_gene: -
j_gene: TRBJ2-7
abundance: -
len: 15
CDR3nt: TGTGCCAGCAGTTACTCGTTGGCACCCTCCTACGAGCAGTACTTC
CDR3aa: CASSYSLAPSYEQYF

v_gene: TRBV7-9
d_gene: -
j_gene: TRBJ1-4
abundance: few
len: 13
CDR3nt: TGTGCCAGCAGGACCCGTGGTAATGAAAAACTGTTTTTT
CDR3aa: CASRTRGNEKLFF

v_gene: TRBV28
d_gene: -
j_gene: TRBJ1-2
abundance: few
len: 13
CDR3nt: TGTGCCAGCAGTTTGCAGGGTAACCATGGCTACACCTTC
CDR3aa: CASSLQGNHGYTF

v_gene: TRBV7-2
d_gene: TRBD2
j_gene: TRBJ2-3
abundance: -
len: 17
CDR3nt: TGTGCCAGCAGCCGGGGGGTAGCGGGGGGGCGTGCAGATACGCAGTATTTT
CDR3aa: CASSRGVAGGRADTQYF

v_gene: TRBV4-1
d_gene: -
j_gene: TRBJ1-1
abundance: -
len: 17
CDR3nt: TGCGCCAGCAGCCAAGAGACCAGTTATTTCGGTCACACTGAAGCTTTCTTT
CDR3aa: CASSQETSYFGHTEAFF

v_gene: TRBV12-3/TRBV12-4
d_gene: -
j_gene: TRBJ2-1
abundance: -
len: 13
CDR3nt: TGTGCCAGCAGGCCGAATGGCCGCAATGAGCAGTTCTTC
CDR3aa: CASRPNGRNEQFF

v_gene: TRBV15
d_gene: -
j_gene: TRBJ1-4
abundance: many
len: 15
CDR3nt: TGTGCCACCAGCACTCGGGACGGGGCTAATGAAAAACTGTTTTTT
CDR3aa: CATSTRDGANEKLFF

v_gene: TRBV20-1
d_gene: TRBD2
j_gene: TRBJ2-3
abundance: many
len: 16
CDR3nt: TGCAGTGCTAGAGATCGGAAGCGGGGGGGCACAGATACGCAGTATTTT
CDR3aa: CSARDRKRGGTDTQYF

v_gene: TRBV6-5
d_gene: -
j_gene: TRBJ2-3
abundance: -
len: 12
CDR3nt: TGTGCCAGCAGTTACCTAGGCGGGCGGCAGTATTTT
CDR3aa: CASSYLGGRQYF

v_gene: TRBV20-1
d_gene: TRBD2
j_gene: TRBJ2-1
abundance: few
len: 15
CDR3nt: TGCAGTGCCCCCGATGCACTAGCGTCGGACAATGAGCAGTTCTTC
CDR3aa: CSAPDALASDNEQFF

v_gene: TRBV28
d_gene: -
j_gene: TRBJ2-7
abundance: -
len: 16
CDR3nt: TGTGCCAGCAGTGCCGACAGGGAGGACCGCTCCTACGAGCAGTACTTC
CDR3aa: CASSADREDRSYEQYF

v_gene: TRBV6-6
d_gene: -
j_gene: TRBJ1-5
abundance: -
len: 17
CDR3nt: TGTGCCAGCAGTTATGATCCCTGGACATCTACGACCCAACCCCAGCATTTT
CDR3aa: CASSYDPWTSTTQPQHF

v_gene: TRBV7-2
d_gene: -
j_gene: TRBJ1-4
abundance: few
len: 16
CDR3nt: TGTGCCAGCAGCTATATTTGGGGGGGCTTTTCGGAAAAACTGTTTTTT
CDR3aa: CASSYIWGGFSEKLFF